This T cell receptor beta chain was documented in a study of early T cells in non-severe SARS-CoV-2 infection. For the study at large: Sequencing input comprised bulk RNA from unsorted whole blood; chain pairing was not available.

There are 13 residues in the CDR3. V lost 1 base to trimming and J lost 4 bases, with 10 bases between them. In germline, CDR1 is DFQATT, CDR2 SNEGSKA (reference sequence). TCRdb itself ran the 5' RACE reads through MiXCR, one entry per CDR3 protein. Of approximately 71,000 distinct CDR3 sequences in the sample, 12% were seen once. The TCR originated in an adult who was a healthcare worker with PCR-confirmed SARS-CoV-2 infection or an uninfected control (not recorded which). The chain is built from TRBV20-1 and TRBJ1-2; D remains unclear. The specimen was whole blood, collected at baseline. The CDR3 loop reads CSARVIVTYGYTF. DNA of the CDR3: TGCAGTGCTAGAGTTATAGTCACCTATGGCTACACCTTC.